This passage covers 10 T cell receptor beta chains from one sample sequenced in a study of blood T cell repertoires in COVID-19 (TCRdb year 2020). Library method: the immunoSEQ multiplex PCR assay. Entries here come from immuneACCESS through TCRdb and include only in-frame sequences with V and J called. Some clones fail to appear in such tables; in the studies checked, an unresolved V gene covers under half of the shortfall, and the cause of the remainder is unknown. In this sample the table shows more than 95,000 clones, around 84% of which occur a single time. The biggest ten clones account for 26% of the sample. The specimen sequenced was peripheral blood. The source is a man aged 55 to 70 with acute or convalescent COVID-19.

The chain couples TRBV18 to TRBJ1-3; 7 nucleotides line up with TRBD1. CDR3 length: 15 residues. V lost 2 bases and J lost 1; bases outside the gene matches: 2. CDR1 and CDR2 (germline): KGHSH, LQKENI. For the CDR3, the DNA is TGTGCCAGCTCACCAGGACAGGCATCTGGAAACACCATATATTTT. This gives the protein CASSPGQASGNTIYF.

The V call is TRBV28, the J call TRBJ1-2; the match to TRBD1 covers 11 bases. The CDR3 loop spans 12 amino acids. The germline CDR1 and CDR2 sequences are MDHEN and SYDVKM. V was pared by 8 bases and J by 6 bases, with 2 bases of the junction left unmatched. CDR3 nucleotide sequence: TGTGCCAGCGGACAGGGGGCACATGGCTACACCTTC. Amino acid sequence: CASGQGAHGYTF.

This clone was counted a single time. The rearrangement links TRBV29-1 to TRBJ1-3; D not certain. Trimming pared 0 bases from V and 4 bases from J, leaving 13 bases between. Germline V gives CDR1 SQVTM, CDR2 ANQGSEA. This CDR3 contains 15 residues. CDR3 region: CSVEDLEQRGNTIYF. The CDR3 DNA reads TGCAGCGTTGAAGATCTCGAGCAGCGGGGAAACACCATATATTTT.

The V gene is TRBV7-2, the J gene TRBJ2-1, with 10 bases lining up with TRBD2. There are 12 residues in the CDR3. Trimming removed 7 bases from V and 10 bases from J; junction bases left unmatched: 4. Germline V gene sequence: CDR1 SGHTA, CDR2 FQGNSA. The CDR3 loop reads CASTFSGREQFF. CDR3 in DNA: TGTGCCAGCACCTTTAGCGGGAGGGAGCAGTTCTTC.

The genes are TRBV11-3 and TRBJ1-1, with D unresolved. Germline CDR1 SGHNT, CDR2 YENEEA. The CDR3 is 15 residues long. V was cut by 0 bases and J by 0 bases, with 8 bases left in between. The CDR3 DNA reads TGTGCCAGCAGCTTAGATCTAGGCTTGAACACTGAAGCTTTCTTT. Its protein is CASSLDLGLNTEAFF.

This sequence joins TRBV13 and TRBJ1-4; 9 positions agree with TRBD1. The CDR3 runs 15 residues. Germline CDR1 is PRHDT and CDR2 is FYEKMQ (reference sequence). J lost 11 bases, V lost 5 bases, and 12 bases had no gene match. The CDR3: CASSKGQGLMSKLFF. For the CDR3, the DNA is TGTGCCAGCAGCAAGGGACAGGGCCTAATGAGTAAACTGTTTTTT.

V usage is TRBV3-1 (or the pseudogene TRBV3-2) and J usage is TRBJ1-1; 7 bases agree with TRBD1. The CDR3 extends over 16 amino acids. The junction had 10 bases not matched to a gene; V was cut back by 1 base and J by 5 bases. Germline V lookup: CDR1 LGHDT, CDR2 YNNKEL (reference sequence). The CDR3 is CASSQARQGMRTEAFF. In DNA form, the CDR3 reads TGTGCCAGCAGCCAAGCCCGACAGGGTATGCGGACTGAAGCTTTCTTT.

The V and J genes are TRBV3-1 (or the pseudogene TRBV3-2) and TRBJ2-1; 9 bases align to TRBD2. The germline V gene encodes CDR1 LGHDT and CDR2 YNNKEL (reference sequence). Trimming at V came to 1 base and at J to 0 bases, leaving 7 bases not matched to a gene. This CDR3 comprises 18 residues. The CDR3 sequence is CASSQAAGGMSSYNEQFF. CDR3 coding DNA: TGTGCCAGCAGCCAAGCAGCGGGAGGCATGAGCTCCTACAATGAGCAGTTCTTC.

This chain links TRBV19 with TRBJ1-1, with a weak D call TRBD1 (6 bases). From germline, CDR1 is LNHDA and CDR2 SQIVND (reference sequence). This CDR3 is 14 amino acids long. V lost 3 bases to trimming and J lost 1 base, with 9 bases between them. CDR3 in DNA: TGTGCCAGTAGTATGGACAGAAGGAACACTGAAGCTTTCTTT. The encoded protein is CASSMDRRNTEAFF.

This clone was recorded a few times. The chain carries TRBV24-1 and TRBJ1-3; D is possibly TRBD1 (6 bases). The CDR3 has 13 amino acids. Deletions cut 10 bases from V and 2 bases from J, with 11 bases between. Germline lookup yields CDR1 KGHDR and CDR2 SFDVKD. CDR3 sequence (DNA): TGTGCCACGTCAGACAGGCCTGGAAACACCATATATTTT. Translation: CATSDRPGNTIYF.